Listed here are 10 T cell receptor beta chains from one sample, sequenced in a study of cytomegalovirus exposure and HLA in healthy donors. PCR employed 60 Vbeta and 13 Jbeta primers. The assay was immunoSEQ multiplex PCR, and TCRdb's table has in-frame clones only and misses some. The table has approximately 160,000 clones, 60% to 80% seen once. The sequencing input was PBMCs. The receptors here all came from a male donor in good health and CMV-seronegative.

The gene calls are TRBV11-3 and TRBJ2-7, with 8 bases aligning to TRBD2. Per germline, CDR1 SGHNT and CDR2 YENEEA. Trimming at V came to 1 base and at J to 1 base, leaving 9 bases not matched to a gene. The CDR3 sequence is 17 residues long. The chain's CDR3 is CASSLGVASGFSYEQYF. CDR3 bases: TGTGCCAGCAGCTTAGGGGTTGCTAGCGGGTTTTCCTACGAGCAGTACTTC.

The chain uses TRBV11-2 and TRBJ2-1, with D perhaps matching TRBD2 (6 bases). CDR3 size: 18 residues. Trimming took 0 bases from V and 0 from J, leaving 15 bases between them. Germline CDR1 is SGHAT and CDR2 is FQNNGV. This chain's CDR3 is CASSLDNFAGSSYNEQFF. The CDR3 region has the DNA TGTGCCAGCAGCTTAGATAATTTTGCGGGGAGCTCCTACAATGAGCAGTTCTTC.

The CDR3 here is CASSYADNQPQHF. CDR3 DNA: TGTGCCAGCAGTTACGCAGATAATCAGCCCCAGCATTTT. The rearrangement links TRBV6-5 to TRBJ1-5; D gene ambiguous. V dropped 2 bases and J dropped 4 bases, with 6 bases sitting between them. This CDR3 comprises 13 residues. The germline V gene encodes CDR1 MNHEY and CDR2 SVGAGI.

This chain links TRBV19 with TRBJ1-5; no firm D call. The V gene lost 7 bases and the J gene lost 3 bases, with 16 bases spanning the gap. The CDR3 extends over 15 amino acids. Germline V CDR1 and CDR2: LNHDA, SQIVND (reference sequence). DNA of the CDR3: TGTGCCAGTAATAACCTAGGAGCAATCAATCAGCCCCAGCATTTT. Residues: CASNNLGAINQPQHF.

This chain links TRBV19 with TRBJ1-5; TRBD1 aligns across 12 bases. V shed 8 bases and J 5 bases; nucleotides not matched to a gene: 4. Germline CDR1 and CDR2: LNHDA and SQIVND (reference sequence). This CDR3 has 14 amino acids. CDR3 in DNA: TGTGCCAGTTGGGACAGGGGGCTCCATCAGCCCCAGCATTTT. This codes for CASWDRGLHQPQHF. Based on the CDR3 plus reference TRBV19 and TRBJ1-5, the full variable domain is DGGITQSPKYLFRKEGQNVTLSCEQNLNHDAMYWYRQDPGQGLRLIYYSQIVNDFQKGDIAEGYSVSREKKESFPLTVTSAQKNPTAFYLCASWDRGLHQPQHFGDGTRLSIL.

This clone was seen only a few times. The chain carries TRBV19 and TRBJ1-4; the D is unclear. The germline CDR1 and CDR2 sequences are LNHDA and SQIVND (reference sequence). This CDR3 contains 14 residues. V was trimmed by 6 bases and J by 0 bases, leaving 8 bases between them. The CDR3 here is CASRRQPTNEKLFF. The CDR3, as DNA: TGTGCCAGTAGGAGACAACCAACTAATGAAAAACTGTTTTTT. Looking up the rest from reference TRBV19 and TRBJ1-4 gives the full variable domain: DGGITQSPKYLFRKEGQNVTLSCEQNLNHDAMYWYRQDPGQGLRLIYYSQIVNDFQKGDIAEGYSVSREKKESFPLTVTSAQKNPTAFYLCASRRQPTNEKLFFGSGTQLSVL.

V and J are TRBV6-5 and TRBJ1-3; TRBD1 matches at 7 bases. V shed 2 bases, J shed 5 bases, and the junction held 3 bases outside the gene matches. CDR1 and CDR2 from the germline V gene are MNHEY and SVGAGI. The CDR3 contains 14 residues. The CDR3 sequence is CASSYAGGRNTIYF. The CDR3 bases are TGTGCCAGCAGTTACGCAGGGGGAAGAAACACCATATATTTT.

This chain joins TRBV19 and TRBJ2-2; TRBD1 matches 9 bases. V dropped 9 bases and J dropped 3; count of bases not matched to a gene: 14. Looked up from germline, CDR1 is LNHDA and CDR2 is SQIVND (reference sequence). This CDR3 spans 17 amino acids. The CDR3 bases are TGTGCCAGCCGTCCCGGGACAGGGTTGAGTTACACCGGGGAGCTGTTTTTT. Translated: CASRPGTGLSYTGELFF.

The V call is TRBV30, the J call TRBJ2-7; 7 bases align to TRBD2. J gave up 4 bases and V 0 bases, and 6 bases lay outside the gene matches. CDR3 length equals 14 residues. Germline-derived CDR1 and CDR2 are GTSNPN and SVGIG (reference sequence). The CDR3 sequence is CAWSVGSGFYEQYF. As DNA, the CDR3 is TGTGCCTGGAGTGTGGGTAGCGGGTTTTACGAGCAGTACTTC.

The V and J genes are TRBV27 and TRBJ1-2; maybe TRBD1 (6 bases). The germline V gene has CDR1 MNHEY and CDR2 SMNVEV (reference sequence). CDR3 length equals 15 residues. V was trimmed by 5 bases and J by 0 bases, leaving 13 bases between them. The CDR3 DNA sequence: TGTGCCAGCAGTGATAAACAGGGACCTAACTATGGCTACACCTTC. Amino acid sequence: CASSDKQGPNYGYTF.